A selection of T cell receptor beta chains follows, all from one sample in a study of blood T cell repertoires in COVID-19. Only in-frame clones appear in the TCRdb table, and some are missing; sequencing was by immunoSEQ multiplex PCR. The repertoire holds around 150,000 clones, with just under 85% as singletons. Sequenced input: peripheral blood. These receptors all come from an elderly woman with acute or convalescent COVID-19. CDR3s include the opening cysteine and the closing phenylalanine or tryptophan. D genes are given only for firm matches. Only part of the rows carry a size: once, few, many, or a class if the clone is expanded.

abundance: NA
j_gene: TRBJ2-7
d_gene: TRBD1
v_gene: TRBV24-1
CDR3aa: CATRPGQGPRQYF
CDR3nt: TGTGCCACCAGACCGGGACAGGGGCCCAGGCAGTACTTC

abundance: NA
j_gene: TRBJ1-6
d_gene: NA
v_gene: TRBV27
CDR3aa: CASSLFSRGSYNSPLHF
CDR3nt: TGTGCCAGCAGTTTATTCAGCCGGGGCTCCTATAATTCACCCCTCCACTTT

abundance: few
j_gene: TRBJ1-1
d_gene: TRBD1
v_gene: TRBV4-1
CDR3aa: CASSERDRGFMNTEAFF
CDR3nt: TGCGCCAGCAGCGAACGGGACAGGGGGTTTATGAACACTGAAGCTTTCTTT

abundance: few
j_gene: TRBJ1-1
d_gene: TRBD1
v_gene: TRBV7-2
CDR3aa: CASSPLTGRTEAFF
CDR3nt: TGTGCCAGCAGCCCCCTGACAGGGAGAACTGAAGCTTTCTTT

abundance: NA
j_gene: TRBJ1-5
d_gene: NA
v_gene: TRBV5-1
CDR3aa: CASSSNAGWSGQPQHF
CDR3nt: TGCGCCAGCAGCTCAAATGCCGGATGGTCGGGGCAGCCCCAGCATTTT

abundance: NA
j_gene: TRBJ1-6
d_gene: NA
v_gene: TRBV13
CDR3aa: CASSLGQTSPLHF
CDR3nt: TGTGCCAGCAGCTTGGGGCAAACTTCACCCCTCCACTTT

abundance: NA
j_gene: TRBJ1-4
d_gene: NA
v_gene: TRBV5-1
CDR3aa: CARRFPALANEKLFF
CDR3nt: TGCGCCAGACGATTTCCTGCGCTGGCTAATGAAAAACTGTTTTTT

abundance: NA
j_gene: TRBJ2-3
d_gene: NA
v_gene: TRBV30
CDR3aa: CAWRGLARDTQYF
CDR3nt: TGTGCCTGGAGGGGACTGGCAAGAGATACGCAGTATTTT

abundance: NA
j_gene: TRBJ1-2
d_gene: NA
v_gene: TRBV5-5
CDR3aa: CASSLDQIGGYTF
CDR3nt: TGTGCCAGCAGCTTGGATCAAATCGGGGGCTACACCTTC

abundance: NA
j_gene: TRBJ1-1
d_gene: NA
v_gene: TRBV6-4
CDR3aa: CASSDSVVDTEAFF
CDR3nt: TGTGCCAGCAGTGACTCGGTGGTAGACACTGAAGCTTTCTTT

abundance: NA
j_gene: TRBJ2-3
d_gene: TRBD2
v_gene: TRBV18
CDR3aa: CASSPTASGSDTQYF
CDR3nt: TGTGCCAGCTCACCTACAGCTAGCGGGAGCGATACGCAGTATTTT

abundance: NA
j_gene: TRBJ2-7
d_gene: TRBD2
v_gene: TRBV4-1
CDR3aa: CASSQPGLTDYEQYF
CDR3nt: TGCGCCAGCAGCCAACCGGGACTAACAGACTACGAGCAGTACTTC

abundance: NA
j_gene: TRBJ2-2
d_gene: NA
v_gene: TRBV5-1
CDR3aa: CASSLVWGENTGELFF
CDR3nt: TGCGCCAGCAGCTTGGTTTGGGGGGAGAACACCGGGGAGCTGTTTTTT

abundance: NA
j_gene: TRBJ2-7
d_gene: NA
v_gene: TRBV23-1
CDR3aa: CATNNGGLSYEQYF
CDR3nt: TGCGCCACTAACAATGGGGGCCTCTCCTACGAGCAGTACTTC

abundance: few
j_gene: TRBJ2-7
d_gene: TRBD1
v_gene: TRBV11-1
CDR3aa: CASRYGRTGYEQYF
CDR3nt: TGTGCCAGCAGGTATGGACGGACAGGCTACGAGCAGTACTTC

abundance: NA
j_gene: TRBJ2-2
d_gene: NA
v_gene: TRBV6-2/TRBV6-3
CDR3aa: CASSRLVRPNTGELFF
CDR3nt: TGTGCCAGCAGTCGACTAGTCAGACCGAACACCGGGGAGCTGTTTTTT

abundance: NA
j_gene: TRBJ2-7
d_gene: TRBD2
v_gene: TRBV4-1
CDR3aa: CASSPSGTPAINEQYF
CDR3nt: TGCGCCAGCAGCCCTAGCGGGACTCCAGCGATAAACGAGCAGTACTTC

abundance: NA
j_gene: TRBJ2-2
d_gene: TRBD2
v_gene: TRBV27
CDR3aa: CASSLKGLAGVRWDTGELFF
CDR3nt: TGTGCCAGCAGTTTAAAGGGGCTAGCGGGAGTCAGGTGGGACACCGGGGAGCTGTTTTTT

abundance: NA
j_gene: TRBJ1-1
d_gene: NA
v_gene: TRBV28
CDR3aa: CASSLAGSTEAFF
CDR3nt: TGTGCCAGCAGTTTAGCGGGTAGCACTGAAGCTTTCTTT

abundance: NA
j_gene: TRBJ2-5
d_gene: NA
v_gene: TRBV6-2/TRBV6-3
CDR3aa: CASSPDGETQYF
CDR3nt: TGTGCCAGCAGCCCCGACGGGGAGACCCAGTACTTC

abundance: NA
j_gene: TRBJ2-1
d_gene: TRBD2
v_gene: TRBV27
CDR3aa: CAVRTSGRSNYNEQFF
CDR3nt: TGTGCCGTTCGGACTAGCGGGAGATCTAATTACAATGAGCAGTTCTTC

abundance: NA
j_gene: TRBJ2-7
d_gene: TRBD2
v_gene: TRBV7-2
CDR3aa: CASSLAPAGLAIYEQYF
CDR3nt: TGTGCCAGCAGCTTAGCCCCAGCTGGACTAGCGATATACGAGCAGTACTTC

abundance: NA
j_gene: TRBJ2-5
d_gene: TRBD1
v_gene: TRBV5-4
CDR3aa: CASSGTGVQETQYF
CDR3nt: TGTGCCAGCAGCGGGACAGGGGTCCAAGAGACCCAGTACTTC

abundance: NA
j_gene: TRBJ1-3
d_gene: NA
v_gene: TRBV18
CDR3aa: CASSGRDMVSGNTIYF
CDR3nt: TGTGCCAGCTCGGGACGGGACATGGTCTCTGGAAACACCATATATTTT

abundance: NA
j_gene: TRBJ2-7
d_gene: NA
v_gene: TRBV6-5
CDR3aa: CASSYSGGGPYEQYF
CDR3nt: TGTGCCAGCAGTTACTCGGGCGGGGGCCCCTACGAGCAGTACTTC

abundance: NA
j_gene: TRBJ2-1
d_gene: NA
v_gene: TRBV6-5
CDR3aa: CASSYSNTGLLNEQFF
CDR3nt: TGTGCCAGCAGTTACTCTAACACAGGCCTGCTGAATGAGCAGTTCTTC

abundance: NA
j_gene: TRBJ1-4
d_gene: TRBD1
v_gene: TRBV30
CDR3aa: CAWNPTGDTNEKLFF
CDR3nt: TGTGCCTGGAACCCCACAGGGGATACTAATGAAAAACTGTTTTTT

abundance: NA
j_gene: TRBJ2-1
d_gene: NA
v_gene: TRBV11-2
CDR3aa: CASSFRGDEQFF
CDR3nt: TGTGCCAGCAGCTTCAGGGGAGATGAGCAGTTCTTC